A single sample gave rise to the 32 T cell receptor beta chains below, sequenced in a study of T cell repertoires in cytomegalovirus infection. TCRdb passed the reads through MiXCR, listing each CDR3 protein once. The sample contains some 100,000 distinct CDR3 sequences, 25% to 30% of which appear only once. These receptors are not linked to any known antigen. The sequencing here drew on CD8+ T cells from cultured PBMCs, taken from culture after CMV antigen stimulation. The source of these receptors is a human donor in good health (CMV status not recorded). Some clones in this sample may be carry-over from other donors' samples.

This clonotype was detected a few times. The CDR3, as DNA: TGTGCCAGCAGCTCCGGACAGTCGAACACTGAAGCTTTCTTT. Amino acid sequence: CASSSGQSNTEAFF. The chain has TRBV7-9 and TRBJ1-1, with D perhaps TRBD1 (6 bases). The V and J ends lost 4 bases and 1 base respectively, with 10 bases between them. The CDR3 has 14 residues. From germline, CDR1 is SEHNR and CDR2 FQNEAQ (reference sequence). Supplemented by reference TRBV7-9 and TRBJ1-1, the full variable domain reads DTGVSQNPRHKITKRGQNVTFRCDPISEHNRLYWYRQTLGQGPEFLTYFQNEAQLEKSRLLSDRFSAERPKGSFSTLEIQRTEQGDSAMYLCASSSGQSNTEAFFGQGTRLTVV.

The chain joins TRBV6-2 or TRBV6-3 to TRBJ2-5, with 9 bases that match TRBD2. There are 15 residues in the CDR3. V was clipped by 5 bases and J by 5 bases; unmatched bases: 9. The germline V gene has CDR1 MNHEY and CDR2 SVGEGT. The CDR3 sequence is CASSELSSGDETQYF. The CDR3 nucleotides are TGTGCCAGCAGTGAACTCTCTAGCGGGGACGAGACCCAGTACTTC.

The sample holds many counts of this clonotype. This rearrangement joins TRBV28 to TRBJ1-1; D might be TRBD1 (5 bases). Germline lookup yields CDR1 MDHEN and CDR2 SYDVKM. Trimming took off 3 bases at V and 3 bases at J, with 11 bases between the two ends. The CDR3 extends over 14 amino acids. The CDR3 DNA sequence: TGTGCCAGCAGTTTCCTTGGACAAGACACTGAAGCTTTCTTT. Encoded protein: CASSFLGQDTEAFF.

The table lists this clonotype with a few counts. The rearrangement joins TRBV4-1 to TRBJ1-1, with D possibly being TRBD1 (5 bases). Germline CDR1 is MGHRA and CDR2 is YSYEKL. This CDR3 is built from 14 residues. V was pared by 4 bases and J by 3 bases, with 12 bases between. CDR3: CASSLHLGDTEAFF. DNA of the CDR3: TGCGCCAGCAGCCTCCACCTGGGGGACACTGAAGCTTTCTTT.

This clonotype was detected many times. The rearrangement uses TRBV7-6 and TRBJ2-3, with D perhaps matching TRBD2 (5 bases). Germline V gene sequence: CDR1 SGHVS, CDR2 FNYEAQ. The V gene lost 4 bases and the J gene lost 6 bases, with 20 bases spanning the gap. The CDR3 length is 16 residues. This CDR3 is CASSSPLTGPGDTQYF. Written as DNA, the CDR3 is TGTGCCAGCAGCTCCCCCTTGACGGGCCCGGGGGATACGCAGTATTTT.

This chain connects TRBV7-3 to TRBJ2-5; 16 nucleotides line up with TRBD2. Germline values: CDR1 SGHTA, CDR2 FQGTGA. The CDR3 runs to 16 residues. V gave up 4 bases and J gave up 5 bases; unmatched junction bases: 4. The CDR3 region has the DNA TGTGCCAGCAGCTCGGGACTAGCGGGGGGGCAGGAGACCCAGTACTTC. Amino acids: CASSSGLAGGQETQYF.

There are a few counts of this clonotype. V gene TRBV11-2 combines with J gene TRBJ1-2; D is unresolved. This CDR3 region has 11 residues. The germline CDR1 and CDR2 sequences are SGHAT and FQNNGV. Trimming left V 6 bases short and J 4 bases short, with 6 bases between. CDR3 in DNA: TGTGCCAGCAGTTCGGGCTATGGCTACACCTTC. It is translated as CASSSGYGYTF.

This clonotype was found many times. The chain recombines TRBV19 with TRBJ1-1; a weak D match, TRBD1 (5 bases). The CDR3 contains 15 residues. Germline V lookup: CDR1 LNHDA, CDR2 SQIVND (reference sequence). Trimming left V 4 bases short and J 0 bases short, with 12 bases between. The CDR3 DNA reads as TGTGCCAGTAGTACCTATTTGACAGTGAACACTGAAGCTTTCTTT. This encodes CASSTYLTVNTEAFF.

CDR3 nucleotide sequence: TGTGCCAGCAGCTTAGGGGTTACTTGGGATGAGCAGTTCTTC. Protein product: CASSLGVTWDEQFF. The rearrangement links TRBV7-9 to TRBJ2-1, with D unresolved. Germline V gives CDR1 SEHNR, CDR2 FQNEAQ (reference sequence). The germline V and J ends were trimmed by 1 base and 8 bases, with 12 bases remaining between them. The CDR3 extends over 14 amino acids. Together with reference TRBV7-9 and TRBJ2-1, the CDR3 gives the full variable domain: DTGVSQNPRHKITKRGQNVTFRCDPISEHNRLYWYRQTLGQGPEFLTYFQNEAQLEKSRLLSDRFSAERPKGSFSTLEIQRTEQGDSAMYLCASSLGVTWDEQFFGPGTRLTVL.

J is TRBJ1-3 and V is TRBV2; no firm D call. Germline assignment: CDR1 SNHLY and CDR2 FYNNEI. Trimming stripped 6 bases from V and 0 bases from J, with 15 bases between. This CDR3 is 16 amino acids long. DNA of the CDR3: TGTGCCAGCAGCCTGAACCCACATCACTCTGGAAACACCATATATTTT. It is translated as CASSLNPHHSGNTIYF.

The V call is TRBV19, the J call TRBJ1-1; 8 nucleotides agree with TRBD1. V trimming: 7 bases; J trimming: 5 bases; junction bases outside the gene matches: 6. This CDR3 contains 13 residues. From germline, CDR1 is LNHDA and CDR2 SQIVND (reference sequence). The CDR3 DNA reads as TGTGCCAGTAAAAAACAGGGGGTGACTGAAGCTTTCTTT. Its translation: CASKKQGVTEAFF.

The J gene is TRBJ2-3, the V gene TRBV4-1; D gene unclear. Germline CDR1 MGHRA, CDR2 YSYEKL. This CDR3 is 15 amino acids long. Trimming pared 0 bases from V and 2 bases from J, leaving 9 bases between. The CDR3 bases are TGCGCCAGCAGCCAAGAGAGGCAGCTCACAGATACGCAGTATTTT. Amino acids: CASSQERQLTDTQYF.

The rearrangement joins TRBV7-3 to TRBJ1-3; D gene unclear. CDR1 SGHTA and CDR2 FQGTGA come from the germline V gene. Trimming removed 3 bases from V and 3 bases from J, with 9 bases in between. CDR3 length: 14 amino acids. The CDR3 spells CASSFGPGGNTIYF. CDR3 sequence (DNA): TGTGCCAGCAGCTTCGGACCAGGTGGAAACACCATATATTTT. Full variable domain (remainder filled in from reference TRBV7-3 and TRBJ1-3): GAGVSQTPSNKVTEKGKYVELRCDPISGHTALYWYRQSLGQGPEFLIYFQGTGAADDSGLPNDRFFAVRPEGSVSTLKIQRTERGDSAVYLCASSFGPGGNTIYFGEGSWLTVV.

The V and J genes are TRBV27 and TRBJ2-7; D remains unclear. The CDR3 runs 14 residues. The V and J ends lost 2 bases and 6 bases respectively, with 14 bases between them. Per the germline V gene, CDR1 is MNHEY and CDR2 is SMNVEV (reference sequence). CDR3 DNA sequence: TGTGCCAGCAGTTTAGGACGGTGGTTGGGCGAGCAGTACTTC. Its protein is CASSLGRWLGEQYF.

This clonotype showed up just a few times. The chain recombines TRBV12-3 or TRBV12-4 with TRBJ2-2; the match to TRBD2 covers 9 bases. Trimming removed 6 bases from V and 9 bases from J; junction bases left unmatched: 14. This CDR3 is 16 amino acids long. In DNA form, the CDR3 reads TGTGCCAGCAGCCGGGGCGGTATAGCGGGGGAAAGGGAGCTGTTTTTT. As protein: CASSRGGIAGERELFF.

This clonotype showed up many times. The J gene is TRBJ2-1, the V gene TRBV6-1, with unresolved D. Germline lookup yields CDR1 MNHNS and CDR2 SASEGT. The CDR3 contains 13 residues. Trimming removed 5 bases at V and 3 bases at J, with 8 bases between. CDR3 in amino acids: CASSPSFYNEQFF. The CDR3 DNA reads as TGTGCCAGCAGTCCCTCCTTCTACAATGAGCAGTTCTTC.

This chain connects TRBV20-1 to TRBJ2-1, with D perhaps matching TRBD1 (5 bases). The germline CDR1 and CDR2 sequences are DFQATT and SNEGSKA (reference sequence). Trimming took off 6 bases at V and 2 bases at J, with 14 bases between the two ends. The CDR3 length is 14 residues. CDR3 coding DNA: TGCAGTGCCAATCCGACGGACACCTACAATGAGCAGTTCTTC. This translates into CSANPTDTYNEQFF.

This clonotype has just a few counts. J is TRBJ2-5 and V is TRBV5-1; 8 bases align to TRBD1. The J segment lost 3 bases and the V segment lost 4 bases, leaving 8 bases of the junction unmatched. CDR3 length: 15 residues. Germline lookup yields CDR1 SGHRS and CDR2 YFSETQ. The CDR3 DNA is TGCGCCAGCAGCCTTCGACAGGGGTGGGAAGAGACCCAGTACTTC. It yields the protein CASSLRQGWEETQYF.

This clonotype showed up many times. The J gene is TRBJ1-2, the V gene TRBV25-1; 8 nucleotides match TRBD1. CDR3 length equals 14 residues. Germline assignment: CDR1 MGHDK and CDR2 SYGVNS. Unmatched junction bases numbered 8, after V lost 3 bases and J lost 8 bases. This CDR3 reads CASSDGGTGEGYTF. The CDR3 nucleotides read TGTGCCAGCAGTGACGGGGGGACAGGAGAGGGCTACACCTTC.

This clonotype was seen ten or more times. V usage is TRBV4-1 and J usage is TRBJ2-1, with D unclear. CDR1 is MGHRA, CDR2 YSYEKL, per germline. Between the trimmed V and J ends, which lost 1 base and 5 bases, there was a span of 9 bases. The CDR3 totals 14 residues. The CDR3 DNA sequence: TGCGCCAGCAGCCAAGGGGCTGCCGACAATGAGCAGTTCTTC. Residues: CASSQGAADNEQFF.

This clonotype was picked up many times. The gene calls are TRBV7-2 and TRBJ2-7; D may match TRBD1 or TRBD2 (5 bases each). CDR3 length: 16 amino acids. V dropped 1 base and J dropped 5 bases, with 18 bases sitting between them. CDR1 is SGHTA and CDR2 is FQGNSA in the germline V gene. CDR3 DNA: TGTGCCAGCAGCTTAGACACCGGGGCCTGGGCCAACGAGCAGTACTTC. This translates into CASSLDTGAWANEQYF.

This chain connects TRBV7-6 to TRBJ2-1; 12 positions match TRBD2. J gave up 9 bases and V 5 bases, and 8 bases lay outside the gene matches. Germline loops: CDR1 SGHVS, CDR2 FNYEAQ. The CDR3 spans 15 residues. The CDR3 coding sequence is TGTGCCAGCAGCGCCGGGACTAGCGGGCCGACTGAGCAGTTCTTC. Protein product: CASSAGTSGPTEQFF.

This clonotype was found a few times. The chain couples TRBV7-8 to TRBJ2-2; either TRBD1 or TRBD2 may fit D (7 bases each). The CDR3 is 17 residues long. The germline CDR1 and CDR2 sequences are SGHVS and FQNEAQ. V lost 4 bases and J 3 bases, leaving 18 bases between the germline ends. The DNA of the CDR3 is TGTGCCAGCAGCTCCCCTAGCGGACAGGACCACACCGGGGAGCTGTTTTTT. Translated: CASSSPSGQDHTGELFF. Complete variable domain (other parts from reference TRBV7-8 and TRBJ2-2): GAGVSQSPRYKVAKRGQDVALRCDPISGHVSLFWYQQALGQGPEFLTYFQNEAQLDKSGLPSDRFFAERPEGSVSTLKIQRTQQEDSAVYLCASSSPSGQDHTGELFFGEGSRLTVL.

This chain uses TRBV20-1 with TRBJ2-7; D gene unclear. Germline V gene sequence: CDR1 DFQATT, CDR2 SNEGSKA (reference sequence). V lost 3 bases and J lost 0, with 9 bases in between. The CDR3 is made up of 13 amino acids. The CDR3 loop is CSARQLSSYEQYF. For the CDR3, the DNA is TGCAGTGCTAGGCAGCTAAGCTCCTACGAGCAGTACTTC.

This sequence joins TRBV14 and TRBJ2-3; D possibly corresponds to TRBD1 (5 bases). Germline V gives CDR1 SGHDN, CDR2 FVKESK. This CDR3 comprises 15 residues. V lost 0 bases, J lost 1 base, and 8 bases lay in between. For the CDR3, the DNA is TGTGCCAGCAGCCAAGAGGGCAGGGGCACAGATACGCAGTATTTT. As protein: CASSQEGRGTDTQYF.

The chain is built from TRBV7-9 and TRBJ1-1, with D unclear. Germline CDR1 and CDR2: SEHNR and FQNEAQ (reference sequence). The CDR3 loop spans 15 amino acids. V was trimmed by 7 bases and J by 3 bases, leaving 18 bases between them. The CDR3 bases are TGTGCCAGCATGCCCCCCCTTGTGGGAGACACTGAAGCTTTCTTT. Its translation: CASMPPLVGDTEAFF.

This chain connects TRBV13 to TRBJ1-4, with 9 bases matching TRBD1. The CDR3 totals 15 residues. V dropped 2 bases and J dropped 7; count of bases not matched to a gene: 5. The germline gives CDR1 PRHDT, CDR2 FYEKMQ (reference sequence). The CDR3 nucleotides read TGTGCCAGCAGCTTAACAGGGGGCTATGGTGAAAAACTGTTTTTT. Its protein is CASSLTGGYGEKLFF.

This clonotype was picked up a small number of times. The gene calls are TRBV4-1 and TRBJ2-3; no clear D. V dropped 4 bases and J dropped 1 base, with 9 bases sitting between them. Per the germline V gene, CDR1 is MGHRA and CDR2 is YSYEKL. This CDR3 spans 14 amino acids. The CDR3 nucleotides are TGCGCCAGCAGCCCGACAATAGGCACAGATACGCAGTATTTT. Protein: CASSPTIGTDTQYF.

V and J are TRBV30 and TRBJ2-3; weak D call: TRBD2 (6 bases). CDR3 length equals 12 residues. The germline gives CDR1 GTSNPN, CDR2 SVGIG (reference sequence). V was cut by 0 bases and J by 5 bases, with 6 bases left in between. The chain's CDR3 is CAWSVGRDTQYF. The DNA of the CDR3 is TGTGCCTGGAGTGTCGGGAGAGATACGCAGTATTTT.

Only a few counts were recorded for this clonotype. The chain combines TRBV7-6 with TRBJ1-6, with TRBD1 identical over 9 bases. The CDR3 consists of 19 residues. Trimming took 5 bases from V and 2 from J; bases not matched to a gene: 13. The germline V gene has CDR1 SGHVS and CDR2 FNYEAQ. CDR3 region: CASSPEVTWDRAYNSPLHF. CDR3 DNA: TGTGCCAGCAGCCCAGAGGTGACTTGGGACAGGGCCTATAATTCACCCCTCCACTTT.

This clonotype occurred a few times. V usage is TRBV4-1 and J usage is TRBJ2-2, with D maybe TRBD2 (7 bases). V shed 5 bases and J shed 7 bases, with 17 bases lying between them. Germline lookup yields CDR1 MGHRA and CDR2 YSYEKL. CDR3 size: 15 residues. The CDR3, as DNA: TGCGCCAGCAGCGACCCCGGGGGGCTTAGCGGGGAGCTGTTTTTT. It encodes CASSDPGGLSGELFF.

J is TRBJ1-2 and V is TRBV20-1, with D maybe TRBD1 (5 bases). Germline CDR1 reads DFQATT; CDR2 reads SNEGSKA (reference sequence). Trimming removed 5 bases from V and 3 bases from J, with 13 bases in between. CDR3 length: 13 residues. DNA for the CDR3: TGCAGTGCTCGAGGGGTCCCCGACTATGGCTACACCTTC. This codes for CSARGVPDYGYTF.